A selection of T cell receptor beta chains follows, all from one sample in a study of breast tumors, draining lymph nodes, adjacent tissues. TCRdb passed the multiplex PCR reads through MiXCR, listing each CDR3 protein once. The sample includes fewer than 200,000 distinct CDR3 sequences, about 33% of them seen just once. The sequencing input was axillary lymph node tissue. The receptors derive from a female donor with breast cancer. Some clones in this sample may be carry-over from other donors' samples. CDR3s include the opening cysteine and the closing phenylalanine or tryptophan. A D gene is named only where the DNA matches it firmly. Size is stated for part of the rows, as once, few or many counts, or as a class when the clone is expanded.

TRBD1,few,TRBV4-3,TRBJ2-4,TGCGCCAGCAGCCAAGATCTGGACAGGGTAATGGCCAAAAACATTCAGTACTTC,CASSQDLDRVMAKNIQYF
TRBD2,many,TRBV3-1,TRBJ2-5,TGTGCCAGCAGCCAAGCCAGCGGGGGAGAGACCCAGTACTTC,CASSQASGGETQYF
TRBD1,.,TRBV5-1,TRBJ2-2,TGCGCCAGCAGCTTCCAGGGGGCCTCTAGCGCAGAGGGCGGGGAGCTGTTTTTT,CASSFQGASSAEGGELFF
.,many,TRBV5-8,TRBJ1-3,TGTGCCAGCAGCCAGTTGAGCTCTGGAAACACCATATATTTT,CASSQLSSGNTIYF
TRBD1,many,TRBV2,TRBJ2-1,TGTGCCAGCAGTCGGGAACCGGGACAGGCTTACAATGAGCAGTTCTTC,CASSREPGQAYNEQFF
TRBD1,few,TRBV7-3,TRBJ1-1,TGTGCCAGCAGCTCCTACAGGGGCACTTTCACTGAAGCTTTCTTT,CASSSYRGTFTEAFF
TRBD2,many,TRBV4-3,TRBJ2-1,TGCGCCAGCAGCCACGGACTAGCGGGGGGGGGGAGCAATGAGCAGTTCTTC,CASSHGLAGGGSNEQFF
.,many,TRBV6-5,TRBJ1-5,TGTGCCAGCAGTTACGGAAGGACCAATCAGCCCCAGCATTTT,CASSYGRTNQPQHF
.,many,TRBV10-2,TRBJ1-5,TGCGCCAGCAGGAGTGGGGGCAATCAGCCCCAGCATTTT,CASRSGGNQPQHF
.,many,TRBV6-5,TRBJ2-2,TGTGCCAGCAGTCACGCGGGCGAAGTAACCGGGGAGCTGTTTTTT,CASSHAGEVTGELFF
.,.,TRBV6-1,TRBJ1-1,TGTGCCAGCAGGAACCGGGACGGGAACACTGAAGCTTTCTTT,CASRNRDGNTEAFF
.,.,TRBV30,TRBJ1-6,TGTGCCTGGAGTAAGGACTATAATTCACCCCTCTACTTT,CAWSKDYNSPLYF
TRBD1,.,TRBV20-1,TRBJ1-5,TGCAGTGCTCGGGACAGGGGGAACCACAATGAGCATTTT,CSARDRGNHNEHF
.,.,TRBV15,TRBJ1-4,TGTGCCACCAGCAGAGAAAGGGGAACACTGTTTTTT,CATSRERGTLFF
.,.,TRBV25-1,TRBJ1-4,TGTACCAGCAGAGATAGGGGTGGGGAAAAACTGTTTTTT,CTSRDRGGEKLFF
.,.,TRBV7-8,TRBJ1-3,.,CASSLLRQGVGKQYFGPGTIYF
TRBD1,few,TRBV10-3,TRBJ2-3,TGTGCCACCTCGACAGGGGGTAGCACAGATACGCAGTATTTT,CATSTGGSTDTQYF
.,many,TRBV7-3,TRBJ1-5,TGTGCCAGCAGCTTAAACGGAGGCCAGCCCCAGCATTTT,CASSLNGGQPQHF
TRBD2,.,TRBV28,TRBJ2-3,TGTGCCAGCAGTTTGTGGCGGAGCGGGGGGACAGATACGCAGTATTTT,CASSLWRSGGTDTQYF
.,.,TRBV6-5,TRBJ1-1,TGTGCCAGCAGCTCACGTAGGGGCGCGATAGAAACTGAAGCTTTCTTT,CASSSRRGAIETEAFF
.,.,TRBV20-1,TRBJ2-7,TGTAGTGCTAGAGGGACGAGCGGGCTCCCCTACGGGCAGTACTTC,CSARGTSGLPYGQYF
.,many,TRBV27,TRBJ1-6,TGTGCCAGCAGTTTGGGGTCAGGGGTATCACCCCTCCACTTT,CASSLGSGVSPLHF
.,many,TRBV30,TRBJ2-6,TGTGCCTGGAGTGTTACAGGAGGGGGGTTTGGGGCCAACGTCCTGACTTTC,CAWSVTGGGFGANVLTF
.,many,TRBV6-2/TRBV6-3,TRBJ2-3,TGTGCCAGCAGGGAAGGGGGGGGCACAGATACGCAGTATTTT,CASREGGGTDTQYF
.,.,TRBV5-1,TRBJ1-6,TGCGCCAGCAGCCTGCTGGAGGCCCGGGGTACCGGGGAGCTGTTTAATTCACCCCTCCACTTT,CASSLLEARGTGELFNSPLHF
TRBD2,.,TRBV10-3,TRBJ2-3,TGTGCCATCAAGGGTCTAGCGGACAGCACAGATACGCAGTATTTT,CAIKGLADSTDTQYF
.,many,TRBV14,TRBJ1-3,TGTGCCAGCAGCCTCTTGGCGGAGGACTTCGGAAACACCATATATTTT,CASSLLAEDFGNTIYF
.,many,TRBV11-1,TRBJ2-3,TGTGCCAGCAGCTTAGATCAGGGCTCGACAGATACGCAGTATTTT,CASSLDQGSTDTQYF
.,many,TRBV7-9,TRBJ2-7,TGTGCCAGCAGCCGGACCAATACCTACGAGCAGTACTTC,CASSRTNTYEQYF
TRBD1,many,TRBV20-1,TRBJ2-1,TGCAGTGCTAGAGAGGGGGGACAGGTGATATCGAGGTCCTACAATGAGCAGTTCTTC,CSAREGGQVISRSYNEQFF
TRBD2,many,TRBV6-4,TRBJ2-1,TGTGCCGGCACAGTACGAGTAGCGGGGGGTCCCCCCTACAATGAGCAGTTCTTC,CAGTVRVAGGPPYNEQFF
.,many,TRBV5-5,TRBJ2-3,TGTGCCAGCAGCTTGGTTATCACAGATACGCAGTATTTT,CASSLVITDTQYF
.,many,TRBV7-3,TRBJ2-2,TGTGCCAGCAGCTTCACCGGGACACCGACCGGGGAGCTGTTTTTT,CASSFTGTPTGELFF
.,many,TRBV3-1,TRBJ2-1,TGTGCCAGCAGCCTACTGGGGGGCCTCCCCAATGAGCAGTTCTTC,CASSLLGGLPNEQFF
.,many,TRBV29-1,TRBJ1-2,TGCAGCGTCGGATCCGGGTCTAGCCAATACACCTTC,CSVGSGSSQYTF
.,many,TRBV12-3/TRBV12-4,TRBJ1-2,TGTGCCAGCAGCCCGGACGGGGGAGGTGGCTACACCTTC,CASSPDGGGGYTF
TRBD1,many,TRBV20-1,TRBJ1-2,TGCAGTGCCAACTTAGGGGGCGGCTACACCTTC,CSANLGGGYTF
.,many,TRBV28,TRBJ2-3,TGTTCCTCTACCCGGGCAGGGAGGGATACGCAGTATTTT,CSSTRAGRDTQYF
TRBD1,.,TRBV19,TRBJ2-7,TGCGCCAGTAGCGACAGGGGCTACGAGCAGCACTTC,CASSDRGYEQHF
.,.,TRBV29-1,TRBJ2-7,TGCAGCGGGGGGGGACAGAGTACGGGCGAGCAGTACTTC,CSGGGQSTGEQYF
.,.,TRBV7-9,TRBJ1-1,TGTGCCAGCAGGCGGGGGGGGGGGAGTACTGAAGCTTTCTTT,CASRRGGGSTEAFF
TRBD2,many,TRBV4-3,TRBJ2-2,TGCGCCAGCAGCCAAGATCCGATAGCGGGAGGGGACACCGGGGAGCTGTTTTTT,CASSQDPIAGGDTGELFF
.,many,TRBV20-1,TRBJ2-2,TGCAGTGCCCCTCACGAGGTGGTCGGGGAGCTGTTTTTT,CSAPHEVVGELFF
TRBD1,many,TRBV11-3,TRBJ2-7,TGTGCCAGCAGCTTAGCTGGCAGGGGGCACGAGCAGTACTTC,CASSLAGRGHEQYF
.,few,TRBV25-1,TRBJ2-1,TGTGCCAGCAGTGATCAGTTTTTCAATGAGCAGTTCTTC,CASSDQFFNEQFF
TRBD2,.,TRBV6-2/TRBV6-3,TRBJ2-7,TGTGCCAGCAGTTTCCCGTCACGGCCTAGCGGTCCGAGTGGGTCCTACGAGCAGTACTTC,CASSFPSRPSGPSGSYEQYF
TRBD1,many,TRBV4-1,TRBJ2-1,TGCGCCAGCAGCCAATCACCTTATCCGGGACAGATGGATGAGCAGTTCTTC,CASSQSPYPGQMDEQFF
.,.,TRBV7-8,TRBJ1-6,TGTGCCAGCAGCTTAGATATGAGGAATAATTCACCCCTCCACTTT,CASSLDMRNNSPLHF
.,many,TRBV2,TRBJ1-2,TGTGCCAGCAGTTGGTCAGCTAACTATGGCTACACCTTC,CASSWSANYGYTF
.,many,TRBV5-8,TRBJ2-5,TGTGCCAGCAGTAGGGAAGCACTACAAGAGACCCAGTACTTC,CASSREALQETQYF
.,many,TRBV2,TRBJ1-5,TGTGCCAGCAGTGAAGCGGACAGCGATAGCAATCAGCCCCAGCATTTT,CASSEADSDSNQPQHF
TRBD1,once,TRBV24-1,TRBJ1-5,TGTGCCACCAGTGATAATGGACCGGGACAGGGGGCGTCGACCCAGCATTTT,CATSDNGPGQGASTQHF